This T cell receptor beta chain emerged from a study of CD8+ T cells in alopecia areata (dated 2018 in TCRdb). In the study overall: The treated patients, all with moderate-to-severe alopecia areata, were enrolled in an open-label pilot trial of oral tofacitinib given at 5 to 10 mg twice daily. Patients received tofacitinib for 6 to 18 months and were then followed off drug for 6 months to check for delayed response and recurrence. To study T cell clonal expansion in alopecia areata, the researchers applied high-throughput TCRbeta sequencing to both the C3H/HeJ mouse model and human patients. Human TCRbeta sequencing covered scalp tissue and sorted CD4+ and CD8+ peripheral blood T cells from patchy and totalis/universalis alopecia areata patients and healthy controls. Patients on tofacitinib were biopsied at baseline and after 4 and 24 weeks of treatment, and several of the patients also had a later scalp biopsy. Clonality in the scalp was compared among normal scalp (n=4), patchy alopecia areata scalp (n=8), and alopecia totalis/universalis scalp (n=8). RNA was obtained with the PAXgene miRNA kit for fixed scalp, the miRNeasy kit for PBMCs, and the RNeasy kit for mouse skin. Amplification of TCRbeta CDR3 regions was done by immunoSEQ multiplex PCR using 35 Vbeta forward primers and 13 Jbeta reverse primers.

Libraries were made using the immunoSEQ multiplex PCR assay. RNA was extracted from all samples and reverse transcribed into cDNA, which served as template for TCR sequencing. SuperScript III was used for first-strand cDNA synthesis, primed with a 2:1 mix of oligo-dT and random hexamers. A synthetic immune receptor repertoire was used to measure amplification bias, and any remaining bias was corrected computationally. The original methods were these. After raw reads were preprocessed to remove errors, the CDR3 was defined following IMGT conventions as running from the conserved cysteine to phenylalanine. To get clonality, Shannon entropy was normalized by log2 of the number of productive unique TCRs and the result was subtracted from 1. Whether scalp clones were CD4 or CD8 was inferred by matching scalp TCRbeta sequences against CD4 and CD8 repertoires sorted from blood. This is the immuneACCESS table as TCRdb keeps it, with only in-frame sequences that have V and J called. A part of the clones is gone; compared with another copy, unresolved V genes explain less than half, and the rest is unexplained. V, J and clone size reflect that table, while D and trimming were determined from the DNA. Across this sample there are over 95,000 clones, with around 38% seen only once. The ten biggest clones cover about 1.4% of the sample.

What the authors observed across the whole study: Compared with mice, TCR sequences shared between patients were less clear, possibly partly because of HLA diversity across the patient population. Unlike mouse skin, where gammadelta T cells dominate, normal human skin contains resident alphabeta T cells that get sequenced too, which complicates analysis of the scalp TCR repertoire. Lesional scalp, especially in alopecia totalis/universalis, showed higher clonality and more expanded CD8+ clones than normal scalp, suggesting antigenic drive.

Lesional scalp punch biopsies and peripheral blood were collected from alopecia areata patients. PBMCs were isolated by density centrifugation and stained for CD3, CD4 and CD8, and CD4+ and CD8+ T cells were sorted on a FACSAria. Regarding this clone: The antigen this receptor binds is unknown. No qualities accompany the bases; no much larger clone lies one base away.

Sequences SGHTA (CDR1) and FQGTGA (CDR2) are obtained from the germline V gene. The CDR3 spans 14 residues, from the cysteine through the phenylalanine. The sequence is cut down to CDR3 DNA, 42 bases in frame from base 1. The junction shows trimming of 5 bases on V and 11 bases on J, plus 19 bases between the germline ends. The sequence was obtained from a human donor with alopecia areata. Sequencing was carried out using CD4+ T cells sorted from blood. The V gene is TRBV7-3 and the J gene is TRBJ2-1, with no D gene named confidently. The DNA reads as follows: TGTGCCAGCAGCGCCCCGGAGAGTCCCCTCCAGCAGTTCTTC. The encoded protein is CASSAPESPLQQFF.